Below, 6 T cell receptor beta chains from the same sample are listed, as sequenced in a study of neurological immune-mediated disorders. TCRdb independently ran MiXCR on the 5' RACE reads; one entry per CDR3 protein. Among more than 50,000 distinct CDR3 sequences listed, 7% to 10% were seen once. As for time point: longitudinal time-point 3. Sequencing input: PBMCs. The receptors stem from a woman in her 40s in good health.

Regarding this clonotype: A much bigger clone sits one base away, suggesting this may be a read error. The chain joins TRBV29-1 to TRBJ2-7, with D possibly matching TRBD1 (6 bases). The V gene's germline CDR1 is SQVTM and CDR2 ANQGSEA. The CDR3 totals 12 residues. V lost 7 bases, J lost 6 bases, and 16 bases lay in between. CDR3 in amino acids: CSGYRDPSEQYF. Written as DNA, the CDR3 is TGCAGCGGATACAGGGACCCCTCCGAGCAGTACTTC.

This clonotype is medium-sized by share. The chain carries TRBV3-1 and TRBJ1-1; 9 bases align to TRBD1. The germline V gene has CDR1 LGHDT and CDR2 YNNKEL (reference sequence). Losses at the gene ends were 3 bases for V and 6 bases for J; bases not matched to a gene: 8. This CDR3 is built from 15 residues. CDR3 bases: TGTGCCAGCAGCCATATGGGACAGGGTTTCCCTGAAGCTTTCTTT. It specifies CASSHMGQGFPEAFF. Using reference TRBV3-1 and TRBJ1-1 for the parts outside the CDR3, the full variable domain is DTAVSQTPKYLVTQMGNDKSIKCEQNLGHDTMYWYKQDSKKFLKIMFSYNNKELIINETVPNRFSPKSPDKAHLNLHINSLELGDSAVYFCASSHMGQGFPEAFFGQGTRLTVV.

This chain links TRBV20-1 with TRBJ2-7; maybe TRBD2 (6 bases). The CDR3 runs 14 residues. Looked up from germline, CDR1 is DFQATT and CDR2 is SNEGSKA (reference sequence). Trimming stripped 8 bases from V and 3 bases from J, with 20 bases between. DNA for the CDR3: TGCAGTCTCCTTCCCGGGACTGCTATCTACGAGCAGTACTTC. It specifies CSLLPGTAIYEQYF.

The sample holds many counts of this clonotype. This chain links TRBV6-1 with TRBJ2-2; D gene uncertain. CDR1 MNHNS and CDR2 SASEGT come from the germline V gene. The germline V and J ends were trimmed by 4 bases and 8 bases, with 8 bases remaining between them. The CDR3 sequence is 12 residues long. DNA for the CDR3: TGTGCCAGCAGTGCCGGGTGGGGGGAGCTGTTTTTT. As protein: CASSAGWGELFF.

This clonotype came up many times. The chain links TRBV5-6 to TRBJ2-7, with D possibly TRBD2 on 6 matching bases. The CDR3 has 15 amino acids. Looked up from germline, CDR1 is SGHDT and CDR2 is YYEEEE. V lost 6 bases and J 0 bases, leaving 16 bases between the germline ends. The CDR3 nucleotides are TGTGCCAGCACCTACGGGACTCAAAACTCCTACGAGCAGTACTTC. Translated, it gives CASTYGTQNSYEQYF.

This clonotype was found many times. The chain is built from TRBV6-7 and TRBJ2-7; possible D gene TRBD1, 6 bases. TRBV6-7 is identified as an open reading frame with a role that is uncertain. The V gene lost 7 bases and the J gene lost 2 bases, with 12 bases spanning the gap. This CDR3 region has 13 residues. The CDR3 DNA is TGTGCCAGCACCTCCAGGGGCGCCTACGAGCAGTACTTC. This codes for CASTSRGAYEQYF.